Listed below are T cell receptor beta chains from one sample, sequenced in a study of T cell responses to AZD1222 COVID-19 vaccine. The data were produced by immunoSEQ multiplex PCR, yet TCRdb's version contains in-frame clones alone and is incomplete. The table shows around 160,000 clones, with 91% occurring only once. This specimen consisted of peripheral blood, obtained 28 days after the second AZD1222 dose. These receptors were collected from an adult who received the AZD1222 COVID-19 vaccine. The CDR3 runs from the conserved cysteine through the conserved F or W. The D gene is left open where the match is weak. Clone size is stated in some rows and not others, as once, few, many or a class when expanded.

TRBV28	TRBJ2-5	TRBD1	-	TGTGCCAGCAGTCTGGGACAGTTACAAGAGACCCAGTACTTC	CASSLGQLQETQYF
TRBV19	TRBJ2-1	-	-	TGTGCCAGTAGCCGGCGGAGGGATGGTGAGCAGTTCTTC	CASSRRRDGEQFF
TRBV6-5	TRBJ1-2	-	once	TGTGCCAGCAACCGGGACCCGGGTGTTGGCTACACCTTC	CASNRDPGVGYTF
TRBV11-3	TRBJ2-5	-	-	TGTGCCAGCAGCTTAGGGGCCCGGGTAGCAGCCAAAGAGACCCAGTACTTC	CASSLGARVAAKETQYF
TRBV5-1	TRBJ1-4	-	-	TGCGCCAGCCGGACCGGGACAACGATATTGACTAATGAAAAACTGTTTTTT	CASRTGTTILTNEKLFF
TRBV5-1	TRBJ2-1	-	-	TGCGCCAGCAGCTTGACCATTAGCGCTGCCAATGAGCAGTTCTTC	CASSLTISAANEQFF
TRBV4-1	TRBJ2-4	-	-	TGCGCCAGCAGCCAAGAGGGAGGTTCTGGGAAAAACATTCAGTACTTC	CASSQEGGSGKNIQYF
TRBV20-1	TRBJ1-1	-	-	TGCAGTGCTAGAGGCCCCCAAGCTTTCTTT	CSARGPQAFF
TRBV9	TRBJ1-5	TRBD1	-	TGTGCCAGCAGCGTCGGACAGGACAATCAGCCCCAGCATTTT	CASSVGQDNQPQHF
TRBV5-1	TRBJ1-3	-	-	TGCGCCAGCAGCTTAGGGGTTTCTGGAAACACCATATATTTT	CASSLGVSGNTIYF
TRBV5-6	TRBJ2-5	TRBD2	once	TGTGCCAGCAGCTTGGCTAGCGGGGATTTACAAGAGACCCAGTACTTC	CASSLASGDLQETQYF
TRBV27	TRBJ1-5	-	-	TGTGCCAGCAGCCGCTCCGGTGGTAACAATCAGCCCCAGCATTTT	CASSRSGGNNQPQHF
TRBV21-1	TRBJ2-7	-	-	TGTGCCAGCAGCAAACTAGCGGGAGTACCCTACGAGCAGTACTTC	CASSKLAGVPYEQYF
TRBV6-2/TRBV6-3	TRBJ2-7	-	-	TGTGCCAGCAGTTACTCGACGACTATCTACGAGCAGTACTTC	CASSYSTTIYEQYF
TRBV6-5	TRBJ2-4	TRBD1	-	TGTGCCAGCAGCCGGGACAGGGAGAAAAACATTCAGTACTTC	CASSRDREKNIQYF
TRBV30	TRBJ2-5	-	-	TGTGCCTGGAGTGTAACCAGGGGGGGCCAAGAGACCCAGTACTTC	CAWSVTRGGQETQYF
TRBV30	TRBJ1-4	-	-	TGTGCCTGGAGAAATCGAGCGGAGGGTGGAGAAAAACTGTTTTTT	CAWRNRAEGGEKLFF
TRBV19	TRBJ2-1	-	-	TGTGCCAGTAGGGGGCCGGGTCGGTACAATGAGCAGTTCTTC	CASRGPGRYNEQFF
TRBV12-5	TRBJ2-3	TRBD2	-	TGTGCTAGTGGTTTGTTGAGAGCGGGGGCCGCAGATACGCAGTATTTT	CASGLLRAGAADTQYF
TRBV9	TRBJ1-2	-	once	TGTGCCAGCAGCGTAGCGGGGGCCCCCCGCTATGGCTACACCTTC	CASSVAGAPRYGYTF
TRBV10-3	TRBJ2-2	-	-	TGTGCCATCAGCCCAGGGTTGGACACCGGGGAGCTGTTTTTT	CAISPGLDTGELFF
TRBV5-1	TRBJ2-2	TRBD2	-	TGCGCCAGCAGCTTGTCTAGCGGGGTGAACACCGGGGAGCTGTTTTTT	CASSLSSGVNTGELFF
TRBV18	TRBJ1-1	-	once	TGTGCCAGCTCACCGCTGAATCTCAACACTGAAGCTTTCTTT	CASSPLNLNTEAFF
TRBV6-5	TRBJ2-1	-	-	TGTGCCAGCGCCCCTCGGCCCTACAATGAGCAGTTCTTC	CASAPRPYNEQFF
TRBV21-1	TRBJ1-5	-	once	TGTGCCAGCAGCAAAGGGCTCGGAGGGACGTGGGAGCCCCAGCATTTT	CASSKGLGGTWEPQHF
TRBV30	TRBJ1-2	TRBD1	-	TGTGCCTGGAGTAGGGCAGGGGGGAACTATGGCTACACCTTC	CAWSRAGGNYGYTF
TRBV27	TRBJ1-6	-	-	TGTGCCAGCAGTTTAGGGTATCGCTATAATTCACCCCTCCACTTT	CASSLGYRYNSPLHF
TRBV25-1	TRBJ2-5	TRBD1	-	TGTGCCAGCAGTGAAGGGACAGTGTACCAAGAGACCCAGTACTTC	CASSEGTVYQETQYF
TRBV5-6	TRBJ1-6	-	-	TGTGCCAGCAGCTTGGGAGGTCCCTGGGGCAATTCACCCCTCCACTTT	CASSLGGPWGNSPLHF
TRBV3-1/TRBV3-2	TRBJ2-1	-	-	TGTGCCAGCAGCCTAACCCCGGGGCTAAAGACACCCGAGCAGTTCTTC	CASSLTPGLKTPEQFF
TRBV5-4	TRBJ2-2	-	once	TGTGCCAGCAGCTGGGCCTCAGGGGCGCGTACGAACACCGGGGAGCTGTTTTTT	CASSWASGARTNTGELFF
TRBV5-1	TRBJ2-7	TRBD2	-	TGCGCCAGCAGCACACAATCTAGCGGGAGTTCCTACGAGCAGTACTTC	CASSTQSSGSSYEQYF
TRBV7-9	TRBJ1-3	TRBD1	-	TGTGCCAGCAGCTCCACTCCCGGGACAGGAGGAAACACCATATATTTT	CASSSTPGTGGNTIYF
TRBV18	TRBJ1-5	-	once	TGTGCCAGCTCACCAGTCGGGAGTAGGGGCAATCAGCCCCAGCATTTT	CASSPVGSRGNQPQHF
TRBV6-1	TRBJ1-2	TRBD1	-	TGTGCCAGCAGTGAAGTAACTTATCGACAGGGCACCTATGGCTACACCTTC	CASSEVTYRQGTYGYTF
TRBV18	TRBJ1-3	-	-	TGTGCCAGCTCAGTTTTGCCGGGACCCGGAAACACCATATATTTT	CASSVLPGPGNTIYF
TRBV7-9	TRBJ1-2	-	-	TGTGCCAGCAGCGAGTCCGGACAGCGTCCTTCCACCTTC	CASSESGQRPSTF
TRBV6-2/TRBV6-3	TRBJ2-7	TRBD1	-	TGTGCCAGCAGTTACTCGAGACAGGGGGGCGAGCAGTACTTC	CASSYSRQGGEQYF
TRBV19	TRBJ1-1	-	-	TGTGCCAGTAGGGCCAGGGAGGGGAACACTGAAGCTTTCTTT	CASRAREGNTEAFF
TRBV4-3	TRBJ2-1	-	-	TGCGCCAGCAGCCAAGACAGGCAGCATGAGCAGTTCTTC	CASSQDRQHEQFF
TRBV7-2	TRBJ2-5	TRBD2	once	TGTGCCAGCAGCTCTACGCGGGAGTGGTACGAGACCCAGTACTTC	CASSSTREWYETQYF
TRBV6-4	TRBJ1-1	-	once	TGTGCCAGCAGTGAAGAGGCGGACACTGAAGCTTTCTTT	CASSEEADTEAFF